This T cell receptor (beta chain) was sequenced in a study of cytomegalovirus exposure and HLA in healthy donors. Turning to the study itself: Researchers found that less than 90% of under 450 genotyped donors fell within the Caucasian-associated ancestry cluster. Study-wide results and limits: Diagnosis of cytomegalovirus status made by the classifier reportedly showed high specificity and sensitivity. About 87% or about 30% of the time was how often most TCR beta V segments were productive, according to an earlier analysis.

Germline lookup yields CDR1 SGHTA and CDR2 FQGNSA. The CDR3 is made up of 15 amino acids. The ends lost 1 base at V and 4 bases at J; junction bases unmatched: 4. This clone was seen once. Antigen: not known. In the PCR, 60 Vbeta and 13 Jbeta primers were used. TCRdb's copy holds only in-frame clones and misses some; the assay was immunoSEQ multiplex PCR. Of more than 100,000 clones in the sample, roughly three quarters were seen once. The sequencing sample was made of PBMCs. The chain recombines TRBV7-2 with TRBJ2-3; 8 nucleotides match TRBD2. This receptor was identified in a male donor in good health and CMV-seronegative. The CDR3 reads CASSLVGAGADTQYF. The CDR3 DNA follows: TGTGCCAGCAGCTTAGTAGGAGCGGGAGCAGATACGCAGTATTTT.